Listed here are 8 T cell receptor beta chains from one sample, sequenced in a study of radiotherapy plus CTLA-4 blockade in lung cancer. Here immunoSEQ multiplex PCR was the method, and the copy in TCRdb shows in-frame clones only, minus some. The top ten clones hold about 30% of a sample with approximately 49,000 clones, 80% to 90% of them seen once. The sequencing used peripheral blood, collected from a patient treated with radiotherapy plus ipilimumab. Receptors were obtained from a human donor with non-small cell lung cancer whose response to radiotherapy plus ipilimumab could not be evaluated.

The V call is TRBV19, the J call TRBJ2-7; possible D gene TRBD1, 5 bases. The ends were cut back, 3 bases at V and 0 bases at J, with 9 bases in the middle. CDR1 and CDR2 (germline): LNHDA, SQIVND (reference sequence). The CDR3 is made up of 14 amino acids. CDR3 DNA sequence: TGTGCCAGTAGTATGGTAGGGGTCTCCTACGAGCAGTACTTC. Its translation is CASSMVGVSYEQYF. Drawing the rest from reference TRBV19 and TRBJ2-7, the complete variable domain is DGGITQSPKYLFRKEGQNVTLSCEQNLNHDAMYWYRQDPGQGLRLIYYSQIVNDFQKGDIAEGYSVSREKKESFPLTVTSAQKNPTAFYLCASSMVGVSYEQYFGPGTRLTVT.

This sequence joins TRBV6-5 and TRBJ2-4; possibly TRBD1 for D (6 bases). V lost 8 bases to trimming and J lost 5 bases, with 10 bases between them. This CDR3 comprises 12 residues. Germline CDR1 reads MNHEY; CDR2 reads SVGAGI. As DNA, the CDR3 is TGTGCCAGCCGAGGGACACAAAACATTCAGTACTTC. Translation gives CASRGTQNIQYF.

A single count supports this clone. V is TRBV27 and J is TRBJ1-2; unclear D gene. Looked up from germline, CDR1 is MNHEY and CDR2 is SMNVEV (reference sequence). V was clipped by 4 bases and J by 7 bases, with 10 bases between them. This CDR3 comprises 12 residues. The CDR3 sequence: CASSSEGSGYTF. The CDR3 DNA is TGTGCCAGCAGTTCCGAGGGTTCTGGCTACACCTTC.

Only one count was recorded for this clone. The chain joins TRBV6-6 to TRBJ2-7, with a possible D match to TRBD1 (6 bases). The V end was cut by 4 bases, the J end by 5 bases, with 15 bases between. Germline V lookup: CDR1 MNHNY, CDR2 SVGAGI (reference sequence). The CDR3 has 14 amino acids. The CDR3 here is CASSSGPEGDEQYF. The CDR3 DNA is TGTGCCAGCAGTTCCGGGCCCGAGGGGGACGAGCAGTACTTC.

The CDR3 sequence: CASSDRDRAFRDEQYF. Here the CDR3 DNA reads TGTGCCAGCAGCGACCGGGACAGGGCTTTCCGCGACGAGCAGTACTTC. V is TRBV9 and J is TRBJ2-7, with 9 positions matching TRBD1. CDR3 length: 16 amino acids. Unmatched junction bases numbered 12, after V lost 3 bases and J lost 5 bases. Looked up from germline, CDR1 is SGDLS and CDR2 is YYNGEE.

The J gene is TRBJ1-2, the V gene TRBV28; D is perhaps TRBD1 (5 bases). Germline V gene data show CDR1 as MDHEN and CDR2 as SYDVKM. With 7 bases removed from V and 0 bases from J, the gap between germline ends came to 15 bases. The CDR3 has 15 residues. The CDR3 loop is CASKINRNPNYGYTF. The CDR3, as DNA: TGTGCCAGCAAAATAAACAGGAACCCTAACTATGGCTACACCTTC.

CDR3 nucleotide sequence: TGTGCCAGCAGCCCCGGGGGGAGTAGGGTATCCGAGCAGTACTTC. Its translation is CASSPGGSRVSEQYF. This chain joins TRBV6-6 and TRBJ2-7, with TRBD2 identical over 7 bases. The CDR3 covers 15 residues. V dropped 6 bases and J dropped 6; count of bases not matched to a gene: 14. Per the germline V gene, CDR1 is MNHNY and CDR2 is SVGAGI (reference sequence).

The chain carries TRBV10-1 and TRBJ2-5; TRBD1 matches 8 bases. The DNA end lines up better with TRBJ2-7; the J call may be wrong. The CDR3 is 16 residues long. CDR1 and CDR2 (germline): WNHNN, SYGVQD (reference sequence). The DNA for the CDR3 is TGCGCCAGCAGTGAGGTCGGACAGGGCTACTGGTACGAGCAGTACTTC. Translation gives CASSEVGQGYWYEQYF.